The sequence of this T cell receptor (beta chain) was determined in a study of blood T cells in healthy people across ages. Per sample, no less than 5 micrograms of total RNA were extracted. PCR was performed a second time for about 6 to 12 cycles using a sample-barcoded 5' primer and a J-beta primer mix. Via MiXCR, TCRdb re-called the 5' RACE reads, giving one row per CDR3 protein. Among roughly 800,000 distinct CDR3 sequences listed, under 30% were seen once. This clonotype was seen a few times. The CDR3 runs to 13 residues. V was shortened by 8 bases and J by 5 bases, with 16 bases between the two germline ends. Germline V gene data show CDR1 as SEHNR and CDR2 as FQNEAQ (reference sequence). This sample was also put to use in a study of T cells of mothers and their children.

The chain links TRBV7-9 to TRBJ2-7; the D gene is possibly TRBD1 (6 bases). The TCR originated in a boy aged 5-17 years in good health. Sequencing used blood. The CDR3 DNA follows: TGTGCCAGCCGCCGTCAGGGGACCAACGAGCAGTACTTC. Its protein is CASRRQGTNEQYF.